These 26 T cell receptor beta chains were sequenced from one sample in a study of early T cells in non-severe SARS-CoV-2 infection. TCRdb redid the calling of the 5' RACE reads with MiXCR, one entry per CDR3 protein. This table has about 38,000 distinct CDR3 sequences, roughly 4.8% appearing once. What was sequenced was whole blood. These receptors all stem from an adult who was a healthcare worker with PCR-confirmed SARS-CoV-2 infection or an uninfected control (not recorded which).

This clonotype has a handful of counts. The J gene is TRBJ1-1, the V gene TRBV30; no firm D call. Trimming cost V 0 bases and J 0 bases, with 8 bases left between them. CDR1 GTSNPN and CDR2 SVGIG come from the germline V gene (reference sequence). The CDR3 covers 14 residues. CDR3 sequence reads: CAWSVGRVNTEAFF. The CDR3 coding sequence is TGTGCCTGGAGTGTAGGTCGTGTGAACACTGAAGCTTTCTTT.

This clonotype has at least ten counts. This CDR3 reads CAISTGTASSYEQYF. The CDR3 DNA reads TGTGCCATCAGTACCGGGACAGCGAGCTCCTACGAGCAGTACTTC. This chain links TRBV10-3 with TRBJ2-7, with 7 bases fitting TRBD1. The J segment lost 0 bases and the V segment lost 5 bases, leaving 7 bases of the junction unmatched. Germline V gene lookup returns CDR1 ENHRY and CDR2 SYGVKD. This CDR3 spans 15 amino acids.

The chain combines TRBV10-3 with TRBJ2-6; D not resolved. Germline loops: CDR1 ENHRY, CDR2 SYGVKD. V was shortened by 5 bases and J by 0 bases, with 14 bases between the two germline ends. The CDR3 loop spans 17 amino acids. CDR3 amino acids: CAISLSDGRSGANVLTF. DNA of the CDR3: TGTGCCATCAGTCTTTCGGACGGACGCTCTGGGGCCAACGTCCTGACTTTC.

This clonotype was picked up many times. The chain is built from TRBV3-1 and TRBJ2-7; 14 bases are shared with TRBD2. The CDR3 loop spans 17 amino acids. Germline lookup yields CDR1 LGHDT and CDR2 YNNKEL (reference sequence). The ends lost 4 bases at V and 2 bases at J; junction bases unmatched: 7. The CDR3 is CASSRGTSGGNPYEQYF. As DNA, the CDR3 is TGTGCCAGCAGCCGCGGGACTAGCGGGGGAAACCCCTACGAGCAGTACTTC.

This clonotype was observed many times. The chain has TRBV29-1 and TRBJ2-1, with D uncertain. V lost 7 bases and J lost 4, with 17 bases in between. Germline V lookup: CDR1 SQVTM, CDR2 ANQGSEA. The CDR3 is 14 residues long. The CDR3 is CSASLMGLYNEQFF. The CDR3 coding sequence is TGCAGCGCGTCGTTAATGGGCCTTTACAATGAGCAGTTCTTC.

This clonotype is judged medium-sized. V gene TRBV20-1 combines with J gene TRBJ2-1, with D tentatively TRBD2 (7 bases). This CDR3 is 15 amino acids long. Germline V gene sequence: CDR1 DFQATT, CDR2 SNEGSKA (reference sequence). V was pared by 0 bases and J by 5 bases, with 14 bases between. The CDR3, as DNA: TGCAGTGCTAGAGAAACGGGGGGCACCCACAATGAGCAGTTCTTC. Translation gives CSARETGGTHNEQFF.

This clonotype was observed many times. J is TRBJ1-1 and V is TRBV2; D uncertain. The length of the CDR3 is 13 residues. Germline V lookup: CDR1 SNHLY, CDR2 FYNNEI. Trimming removed 8 bases at V and 4 bases at J, with 14 bases between. The CDR3 region is CASGGFMGTEAFF. The DNA of the CDR3 is TGTGCCAGCGGTGGCTTCATGGGCACTGAAGCTTTCTTT. Combining the CDR3 with reference TRBV2 and TRBJ1-1 gives the whole variable domain EPEVTQTPSHQVTQMGQEVILRCVPISNHLYFYWYRQILGQKVEFLVSFYNNEISEKSEIFDDQFSVERPDGSNFTLKIRSTKLEDSAMYFCASGGFMGTEAFFGQGTRLTVV.

This clonotype was seen many times. This chain links TRBV6-5 with TRBJ1-2; D not resolved. The V and J ends lost 5 bases and 4 bases respectively, with 14 bases between them. The CDR3 is made up of 14 amino acids. Germline V gene sequence: CDR1 MNHEY, CDR2 SVGAGI. The CDR3 here is CASSPHSLGYGYTF. CDR3 in DNA: TGTGCCAGCAGTCCCCACAGTTTGGGCTATGGCTACACCTTC.

This clonotype showed up many times. This chain uses TRBV5-1 with TRBJ2-7, with 12 bases that match TRBD2. Germline CDR1 reads SGHRS; CDR2 reads YFSETQ. The CDR3 covers 15 residues. Trimming removed 4 bases from V and 4 bases from J; junction bases left unmatched: 6. The CDR3 DNA is TGCGCCAGCAGCCCCGGACTAGCGGGGACTTACGAGCAGTACTTC. Encoded protein: CASSPGLAGTYEQYF.

This clonotype was detected ten times or more. The rearrangement uses TRBV7-9 and TRBJ1-1; the D is unclear. Germline V gene lookup returns CDR1 SEHNR and CDR2 FQNEAQ (reference sequence). CDR3 size: 14 residues. The ends were cut back, 5 bases at V and 1 base at J, with 11 bases in the middle. As DNA, the CDR3 is TGTGCCAGCAGCAATCGACCGAAGAACACTGAAGCTTTCTTT. This sequence encodes CASSNRPKNTEAFF.

In its sample, this clonotype was seen many times. V gene TRBV7-9 combines with J gene TRBJ2-3; D may match TRBD1 or TRBD2 (5 bases each). There are 15 residues in the CDR3. V lost 1 base, J lost 3 bases, and 11 bases lay in between. Germline V gives CDR1 SEHNR, CDR2 FQNEAQ (reference sequence). The CDR3 nucleotides are TGTGCCAGCAGCTTAGAGGGGAGAAAAACAGATACGCAGTATTTT. Translating it yields CASSLEGRKTDTQYF.

The J gene is TRBJ2-2, the V gene TRBV3-1; 8 bases map to TRBD2. Per the germline V gene, CDR1 is LGHDT and CDR2 is YNNKEL (reference sequence). The CDR3 runs 16 residues. The V segment lost 1 base and the J segment 7 bases; nucleotides outside the gene matches: 8. CDR3 region: CASSQGLALLHGELFF. CDR3 DNA sequence: TGTGCCAGCAGCCAAGGACTAGCGTTGCTACACGGGGAGCTGTTTTTT.

This clonotype was counted ten times or more. The chain links TRBV18 to TRBJ1-2; D unclear. CDR3 size: 14 residues. V was clipped by 0 bases and J by 4 bases, with 9 bases between them. Per germline, CDR1 KGHSH and CDR2 LQKENI. Here the CDR3 reads CASSPPGDFYGYTF. CDR3 in DNA: TGTGCCAGCTCACCACCCGGAGATTTCTATGGCTACACCTTC.

The J gene is TRBJ2-6, the V gene TRBV2; D gene unclear. From germline, CDR1 is SNHLY and CDR2 FYNNEI. Trimming stripped 8 bases from V and 0 bases from J, with 5 bases between. This CDR3 comprises 13 residues. The DNA of the CDR3 is TGTGCCAGCGATGGCTCTGGGGCCAACGTCCTGACTTTC. Encoded protein: CASDGSGANVLTF.

The chain carries TRBV7-2 and TRBJ2-2; no definite D call. Per the germline V gene, CDR1 is SGHTA and CDR2 is FQGNSA. Trimming pared 1 base from V and 5 bases from J, leaving 8 bases between. The CDR3 length is 14 residues. CDR3 region: CASSLGPGTGELFF. The CDR3 DNA sequence: TGTGCCAGCAGCTTAGGCCCGGGTACCGGGGAGCTGTTTTTT.

The rearrangement joins TRBV6-6 to TRBJ2-3, with D possibly TRBD2 on 6 matching bases. This CDR3 spans 16 amino acids. With 2 bases removed from V and 2 bases from J, the gap between germline ends came to 14 bases. Germline assignment: CDR1 MNHNY and CDR2 SVGAGI (reference sequence). The CDR3 region is CASSYGRGTLTDTQYF. CDR3 nucleotide sequence: TGTGCCAGCAGTTACGGGCGGGGTACCCTCACAGATACGCAGTATTTT.

There are many counts of this clonotype. The CDR3 DNA sequence: TGTGCCAGCAGCTTACGGTATCGCCCCCAGGATACGCAGTATTTT. This codes for CASSLRYRPQDTQYF. The chain joins TRBV11-2 to TRBJ2-3; D remains unclear. The CDR3 has 15 residues. V lost 2 bases to trimming and J lost 6 bases, with 15 bases between them. CDR1 SGHAT and CDR2 FQNNGV come from the germline V gene.

In its sample, this clonotype was seen many times. The chain is built from TRBV29-1 and TRBJ2-3, with D perhaps TRBD1 or TRBD2 (5 bases each). Germline-derived CDR1 and CDR2 are SQVTM and ANQGSEA. The CDR3 length is 11 residues. The V gene lost 7 bases and the J gene lost 6 bases, with 11 bases spanning the gap. The CDR3 protein is CSAPEGDTQYF. The DNA for the CDR3 is TGCAGCGCTCCTGAGGGGGATACGCAGTATTTT.

This clonotype came up many times. The chain couples TRBV2 to TRBJ2-1; maybe TRBD2 (5 bases). Trimming pared 3 bases from V and 0 bases from J, leaving 6 bases between. The CDR3 is made up of 14 amino acids. Germline V lookup: CDR1 SNHLY, CDR2 FYNNEI. The CDR3 coding sequence is TGTGCCAGCAGTGAGGGGAGCTCCTACAATGAGCAGTTCTTC. Its protein is CASSEGSSYNEQFF. The variable domain in full, completed from reference TRBV2 and TRBJ2-1, reads EPEVTQTPSHQVTQMGQEVILRCVPISNHLYFYWYRQILGQKVEFLVSFYNNEISEKSEIFDDQFSVERPDGSNFTLKIRSTKLEDSAMYFCASSEGSSYNEQFFGPGTRLTVL.

This clonotype was observed many times. V and J are TRBV2 and TRBJ1-5; 8 positions match TRBD1. Germline loops: CDR1 SNHLY, CDR2 FYNNEI. V lost 3 bases, J lost 6 bases, and 4 bases stayed unmatched. CDR3 length: 14 residues. Written as DNA, the CDR3 is TGTGCCAGCAGTGACAGGGGGCTGAGTCAGCCCCAGCATTTT. Its protein product is CASSDRGLSQPQHF.

The V gene is TRBV9, the J gene TRBJ1-6; 7 bases fit TRBD1. The CDR3 sequence is 16 residues long. The V gene's germline CDR1 is SGDLS and CDR2 YYNGEE. Trimming took 3 bases from V and 0 from J; bases not matched to a gene: 3. This CDR3 is CASSAGQSSYNSPLHF. As DNA, the CDR3 is TGTGCCAGCAGCGCGGGACAGAGCTCCTATAATTCACCCCTCCACTTT.

In this sample, this clonotype turned up many times. The chain links TRBV5-1 to TRBJ1-2; 12 bases match TRBD1. J was trimmed by 8 bases and V by 4 bases; bases with no gene match: 3. Germline CDR1 and CDR2: SGHRS and YFSETQ. CDR3 length: 13 residues. The chain's CDR3 is CASSVGQGAGYTF. Written as DNA, the CDR3 is TGCGCCAGCAGCGTGGGACAGGGGGCCGGCTACACCTTC.

This clonotype was seen repeatedly, ten times or more. The rearrangement joins TRBV20-1 to TRBJ2-5, with 7 bases that match TRBD2. The CDR3 spans 13 residues. With V trimmed by 5 bases and J by 5 bases, 8 bases remained unmatched. The germline V gene has CDR1 DFQATT and CDR2 SNEGSKA (reference sequence). CDR3 bases: TGCAGTGCTTTCCAGCGGGGTCGTGAGACCCAGTACTTC. This encodes CSAFQRGRETQYF.

In this sample, this clonotype turned up many times. The chain couples TRBV2 to TRBJ1-1; D not certain. The CDR3 is 14 amino acids. Germline CDR1 SNHLY, CDR2 FYNNEI. The ends were cut back, 1 base at V and 11 bases at J, with 17 bases in the middle. The CDR3 spells CASSEEQSSDSAFF. The CDR3 DNA reads as TGTGCCAGCAGTGAAGAGCAGTCTTCCGACTCGGCTTTCTTT.

This clonotype showed up many times. This sequence joins TRBV3-1 and TRBJ1-3; 9 bases align to TRBD1. Germline V gene sequence: CDR1 LGHDT, CDR2 YNNKEL (reference sequence). The CDR3 has 18 residues. The V and J ends lost 2 bases and 0 bases, in that order; junction bases with no gene match: 8. Here the CDR3 reads CASSQSFGQGHSGNTIYF. In DNA, the CDR3 is TGTGCCAGCAGCCAATCCTTTGGACAGGGGCACTCTGGAAACACCATATATTTT.

This clonotype has ten or more counts. The chain employs TRBV7-9 and TRBJ1-3; D is uncertain. CDR1 is SEHNR, CDR2 FQNEAQ, per germline (reference sequence). The CDR3 is made up of 16 amino acids. Trimming removed 3 bases from V and 0 bases from J, with 12 bases in between. The CDR3 reads CASSFGSPFSGNTIYF. The CDR3 DNA sequence: TGTGCCAGCAGCTTCGGGTCCCCCTTCTCTGGAAACACCATATATTTT.